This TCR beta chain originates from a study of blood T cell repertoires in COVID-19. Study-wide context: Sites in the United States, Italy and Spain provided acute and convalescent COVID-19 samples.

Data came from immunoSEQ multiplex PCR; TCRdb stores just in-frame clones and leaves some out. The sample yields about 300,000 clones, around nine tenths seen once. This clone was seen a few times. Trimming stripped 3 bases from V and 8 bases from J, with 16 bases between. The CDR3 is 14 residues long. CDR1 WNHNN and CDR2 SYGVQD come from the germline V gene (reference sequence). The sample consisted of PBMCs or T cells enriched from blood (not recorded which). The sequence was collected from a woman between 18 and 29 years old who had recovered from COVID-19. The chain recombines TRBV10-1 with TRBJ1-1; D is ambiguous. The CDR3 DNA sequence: TGCGCCAGCAGTGACCGCAGCCGGGAGAAAGAAGCTTTCTTT. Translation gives CASSDRSREKEAFF.